This T cell receptor beta chain emerged from a study of cytomegalovirus exposure and HLA in healthy donors. Turning to the study itself: Approximately 81% of approximately 400 genotyped donors fell in the Caucasian-associated ancestry cluster.

V shed 7 bases, J shed 7 bases, and the junction held 6 bases outside the gene matches. CDR1 and CDR2 (germline): SGHTA, FQGNSA. There are 13 residues in the CDR3. Whole-study results and caveats: Cytomegalovirus status was reportedly diagnosed by the classifier with high specificity and sensitivity.

This PCR relied on a set of 60 Vbeta primers and 13 Jbeta primers. Profiled with immunoSEQ multiplex PCR; TCRdb holds only in-frame clones, not every one. The repertoire consists of more than 75,000 clones, with 65% to 75% occurring once and the leading ten covering 9.1%. As concerns this clone: The antigen is undetermined.

The sequenced material came from PBMCs. This clonotype originated in a man between 35 and 55 years old in good health and CMV-seropositive. The chain is built from TRBV7-2 and TRBJ2-2, with 7 positions matching TRBD2. CDR3 sequence reads: CASTPGGFGELFF. CDR3 nucleotide sequence: TGTGCCAGCACCCCCGGGGGGTTCGGGGAGCTGTTTTTT.